Listed here are 5 T cell receptor beta chains from one sample, sequenced in a study of cytomegalovirus exposure and HLA in healthy donors. The PCR contained 60 Vbeta and 13 Jbeta primers. Profiled with immunoSEQ multiplex PCR; TCRdb holds only in-frame clones, not every one. The table records about 140,000 clones, roughly 75% of them present only once. Sequencing was carried out using PBMCs. These TCRs come from a man in his forties or fifties in good health and CMV-seronegative.

This clone has a handful of counts. This sequence joins TRBV4-1 and TRBJ1-1, with TRBD1 matching over 10 bases. The J segment lost 7 bases and the V segment lost 3 bases, leaving 2 bases of the junction unmatched. The CDR3 runs 13 residues. Germline V gene lookup returns CDR1 MGHRA and CDR2 YSYEKL. The CDR3 sequence: CASSQGTGDEAFF. CDR3 nucleotides: TGCGCCAGCAGCCAGGGGACAGGGGATGAAGCTTTCTTT.

The chain recombines TRBV5-4 with TRBJ2-3, with D possibly being TRBD2 (7 bases). The CDR3 consists of 16 residues. V was clipped by 0 bases and J by 11 bases, with 22 bases between them. CDR1 and CDR2 (germline): SGHNT, YYREEE (reference sequence). The CDR3 protein is CASSLVGGGLPEGQYF. The CDR3 bases are TGTGCCAGCAGCTTGGTAGGGGGGGGGCTGCCGGAAGGGCAGTATTTT.

J is TRBJ1-1 and V is TRBV21-1; the table calls TRBD1, which could not be checked here. TRBV21-1 is annotated as a pseudogene. The CDR3 extends over 14 amino acids. The DNA of the CDR3 is TGTGCCAGCACCCAGGGCCCCAGGGGCACTGAAGCTTTCTTT. Amino acids: CASTQGPRGTEAFF.

This sequence joins TRBV25-1 and TRBJ1-4; D is perhaps TRBD1 (5 bases). This CDR3 contains 14 residues. Germline-derived CDR1 and CDR2 are MGHDK and SYGVNS. Deletions cut 4 bases from V and 7 bases from J, with 13 bases between. CDR3 nucleotide sequence: TGTGCCAGCAGTGTCAGGGCTCAGGGTGAAAAACTGTTTTTT. Protein product: CASSVRAQGEKLFF.

The genes are TRBV4-1 and TRBJ2-1; 7 bases align to TRBD1. V was clipped by 2 bases and J by 9 bases; unmatched bases: 13. CDR1 and CDR2 from the germline V gene are MGHRA and YSYEKL. The CDR3 is 16 amino acids. In DNA form, the CDR3 reads TGCGCCAGCAGCCAAAGAGGGGGCGGCGTTGGGCTTGAGCAGTTCTTC. Protein sequence: CASSQRGGGVGLEQFF.